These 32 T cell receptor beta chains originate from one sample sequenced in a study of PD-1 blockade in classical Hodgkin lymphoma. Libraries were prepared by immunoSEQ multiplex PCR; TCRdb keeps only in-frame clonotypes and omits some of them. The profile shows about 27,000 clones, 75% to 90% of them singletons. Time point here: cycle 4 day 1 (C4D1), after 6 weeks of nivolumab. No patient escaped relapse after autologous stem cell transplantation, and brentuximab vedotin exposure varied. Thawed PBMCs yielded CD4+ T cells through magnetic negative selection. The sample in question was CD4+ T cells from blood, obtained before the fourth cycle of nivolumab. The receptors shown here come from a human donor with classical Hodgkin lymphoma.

The CDR3 DNA follows: TGTGCCAGCAATTCGGCGGCGACAGATACGCAGTATTTT. Its translation: CASNSAATDTQYF. The chain carries TRBV2 and TRBJ2-3; D remains unclear. The V gene lost 7 bases and the J gene lost 3 bases, with 11 bases spanning the gap. Germline assignment: CDR1 SNHLY and CDR2 FYNNEI. The length of the CDR3 is 13 residues.

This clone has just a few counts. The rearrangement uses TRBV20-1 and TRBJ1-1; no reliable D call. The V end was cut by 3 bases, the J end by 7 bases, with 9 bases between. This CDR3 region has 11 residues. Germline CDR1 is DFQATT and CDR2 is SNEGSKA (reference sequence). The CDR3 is CSASPDREAFF. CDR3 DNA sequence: TGCAGTGCTAGTCCGGACCGTGAAGCTTTCTTT.

CDR3 bases: TGTGCCAGTACTCTCCCCAGGCAGGGGGTACAGTACGAGCAGTACTTC. Translating it yields CASTLPRQGVQYEQYF. The gene calls are TRBV19 and TRBJ2-7; 7 bases match TRBD1. This CDR3 contains 16 residues. Trimming cost V 7 bases and J 4 bases; bases outside gene matches: 16. From germline, CDR1 is LNHDA and CDR2 SQIVND (reference sequence).

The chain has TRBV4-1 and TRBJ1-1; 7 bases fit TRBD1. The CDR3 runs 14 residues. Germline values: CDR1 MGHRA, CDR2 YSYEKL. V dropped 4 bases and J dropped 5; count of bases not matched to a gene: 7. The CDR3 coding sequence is TGCGCCAGCAGCCCGACAGGGTGGGGGACTGAAGCTTTCTTT. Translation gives CASSPTGWGTEAFF.

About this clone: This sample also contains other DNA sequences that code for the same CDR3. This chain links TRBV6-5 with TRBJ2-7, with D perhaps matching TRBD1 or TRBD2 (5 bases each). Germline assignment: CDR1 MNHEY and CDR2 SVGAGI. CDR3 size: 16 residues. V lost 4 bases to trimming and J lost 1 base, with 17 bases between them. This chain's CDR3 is CASSSLGLADSYEQYF. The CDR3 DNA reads TGTGCCAGCAGTTCCCTGGGGCTAGCTGATTCCTACGAGCAGTACTTC.

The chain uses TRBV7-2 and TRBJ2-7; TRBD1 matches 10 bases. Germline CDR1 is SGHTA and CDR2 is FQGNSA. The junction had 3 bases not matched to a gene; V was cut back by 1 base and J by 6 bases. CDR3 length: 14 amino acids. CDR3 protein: CASSLGGTGAEQYF. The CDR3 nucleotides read TGTGCCAGCAGCTTAGGGGGGACAGGGGCCGAGCAGTACTTC.

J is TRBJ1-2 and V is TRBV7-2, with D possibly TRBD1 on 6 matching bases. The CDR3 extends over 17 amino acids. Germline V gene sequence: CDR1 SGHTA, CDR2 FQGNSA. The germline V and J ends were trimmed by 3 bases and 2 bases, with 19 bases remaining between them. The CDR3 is CASSFFGGAPQNYGYTF. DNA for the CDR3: TGTGCCAGCAGCTTTTTTGGGGGGGCCCCCCAAAACTATGGCTACACCTTC.

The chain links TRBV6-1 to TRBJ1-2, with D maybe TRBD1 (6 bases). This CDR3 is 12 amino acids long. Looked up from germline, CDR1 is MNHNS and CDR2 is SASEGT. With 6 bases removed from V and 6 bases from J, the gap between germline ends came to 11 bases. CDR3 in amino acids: CASRLNRDGYTF. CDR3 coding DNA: TGTGCCAGCAGGCTTAACAGGGATGGCTACACCTTC.

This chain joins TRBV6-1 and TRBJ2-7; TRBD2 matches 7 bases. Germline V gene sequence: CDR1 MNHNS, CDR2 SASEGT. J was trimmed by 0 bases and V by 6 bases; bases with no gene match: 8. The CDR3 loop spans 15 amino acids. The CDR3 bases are TGTGCCAGCAGGATCGGGGGGATTAGCTCCTACGAGCAGTACTTC. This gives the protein CASRIGGISSYEQYF.

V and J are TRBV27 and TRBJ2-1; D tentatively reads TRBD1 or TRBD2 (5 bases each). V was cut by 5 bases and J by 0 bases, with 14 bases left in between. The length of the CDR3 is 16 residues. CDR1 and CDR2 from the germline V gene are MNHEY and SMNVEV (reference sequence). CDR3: CASSRSGTSSYNEQFF. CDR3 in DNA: TGTGCCAGCAGTAGATCCGGGACCAGCTCCTACAATGAGCAGTTCTTC.

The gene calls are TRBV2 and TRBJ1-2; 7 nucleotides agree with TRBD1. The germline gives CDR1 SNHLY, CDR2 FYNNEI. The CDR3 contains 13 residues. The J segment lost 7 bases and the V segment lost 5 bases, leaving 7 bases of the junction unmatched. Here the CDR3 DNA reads TGTGCCAGCAGTCTTGACAGGGTATTTGGCTACACCTTC. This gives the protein CASSLDRVFGYTF.

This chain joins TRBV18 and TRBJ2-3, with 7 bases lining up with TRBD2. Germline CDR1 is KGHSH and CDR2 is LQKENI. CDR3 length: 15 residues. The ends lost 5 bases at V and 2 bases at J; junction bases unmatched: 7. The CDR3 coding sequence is TGTGCCAGCTCATCTTCTAGCGGCAACACAGATACGCAGTATTTT. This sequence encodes CASSSSSGNTDTQYF.

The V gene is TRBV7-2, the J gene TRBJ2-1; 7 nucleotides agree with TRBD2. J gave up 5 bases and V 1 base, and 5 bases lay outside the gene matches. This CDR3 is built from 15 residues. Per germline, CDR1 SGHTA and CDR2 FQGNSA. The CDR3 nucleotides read TGTGCCAGCAGCTTAGGGGGGACTAAACACAATGAGCAGTTCTTC. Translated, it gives CASSLGGTKHNEQFF.

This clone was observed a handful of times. CDR3 sequence reads: CASSPLHLGERGTDTQYF. The CDR3 DNA sequence: TGCGCCAGCAGTCCACTTCACCTGGGCGAGCGGGGCACAGATACGCAGTATTTT. V and J are TRBV4-1 and TRBJ2-3; weak D call: TRBD2 (6 bases). Deletions cut 6 bases from V and 1 base from J, with 23 bases between. Per the germline V gene, CDR1 is MGHRA and CDR2 is YSYEKL. CDR3 length equals 18 residues.

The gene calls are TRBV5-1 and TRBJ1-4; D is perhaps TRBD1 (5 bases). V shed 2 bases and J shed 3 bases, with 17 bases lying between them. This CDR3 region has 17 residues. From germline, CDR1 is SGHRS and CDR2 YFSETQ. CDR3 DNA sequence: TGCGCCAGCAGCTTATCAGGGAGGGTTTCATCTAATGAAAAACTGTTTTTT. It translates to CASSLSGRVSSNEKLFF.

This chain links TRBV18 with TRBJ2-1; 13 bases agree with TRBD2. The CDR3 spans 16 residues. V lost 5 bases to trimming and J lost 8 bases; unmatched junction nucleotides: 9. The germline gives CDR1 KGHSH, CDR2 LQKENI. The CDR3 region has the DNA TGTGCCAGCTCATCGCGGACTAGCGGGAGTCAGCATGAGCAGTTCTTC. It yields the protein CASSSRTSGSQHEQFF.

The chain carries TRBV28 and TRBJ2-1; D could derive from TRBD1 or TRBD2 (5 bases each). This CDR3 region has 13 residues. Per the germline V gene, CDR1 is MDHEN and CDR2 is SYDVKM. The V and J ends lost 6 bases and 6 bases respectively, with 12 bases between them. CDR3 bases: TGTGCCAGCAGCCCTGGGGACCGCAATGAGCAGTTCTTC. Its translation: CASSPGDRNEQFF.

The CDR3 protein is CASSLTVGDYEQYF. CDR3 bases: TGCGCCAGCAGCTTGACTGTCGGGGACTACGAGCAGTACTTC. V usage is TRBV5-1 and J usage is TRBJ2-7, with D tentatively TRBD2 (5 bases). The ends were cut back, 1 base at V and 3 bases at J, with 11 bases in the middle. CDR3 length: 14 residues. The V gene's germline CDR1 is SGHRS and CDR2 YFSETQ.

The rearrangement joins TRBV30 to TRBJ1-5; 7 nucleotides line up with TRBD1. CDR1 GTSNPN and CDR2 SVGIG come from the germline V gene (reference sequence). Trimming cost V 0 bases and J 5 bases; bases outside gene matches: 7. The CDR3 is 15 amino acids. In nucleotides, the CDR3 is TGTGCCTGGAGTGTAGGGTCAGGGGGTGATCAGCCCCAGCATTTT. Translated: CAWSVGSGGDQPQHF.

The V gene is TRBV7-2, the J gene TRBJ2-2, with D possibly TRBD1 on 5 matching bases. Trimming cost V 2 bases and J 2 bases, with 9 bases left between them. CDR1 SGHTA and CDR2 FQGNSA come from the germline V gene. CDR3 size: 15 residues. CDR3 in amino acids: CASSLNQGNTGELFF. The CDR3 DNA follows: TGTGCCAGCAGCTTAAACCAGGGAAACACCGGGGAGCTGTTTTTT.

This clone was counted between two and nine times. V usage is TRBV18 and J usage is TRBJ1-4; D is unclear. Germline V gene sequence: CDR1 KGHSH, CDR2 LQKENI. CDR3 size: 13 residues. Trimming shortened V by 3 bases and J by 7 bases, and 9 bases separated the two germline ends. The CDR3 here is CASSPTVAEKLFF. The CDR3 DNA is TGTGCCAGCTCACCCACGGTGGCTGAAAAACTGTTTTTT.

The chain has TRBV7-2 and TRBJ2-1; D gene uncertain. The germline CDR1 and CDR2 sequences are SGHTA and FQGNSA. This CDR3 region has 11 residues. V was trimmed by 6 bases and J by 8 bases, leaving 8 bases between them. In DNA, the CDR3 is TGTGCCAGCAGGGGCTTCCATGAGCAGTTCTTC. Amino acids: CASRGFHEQFF.

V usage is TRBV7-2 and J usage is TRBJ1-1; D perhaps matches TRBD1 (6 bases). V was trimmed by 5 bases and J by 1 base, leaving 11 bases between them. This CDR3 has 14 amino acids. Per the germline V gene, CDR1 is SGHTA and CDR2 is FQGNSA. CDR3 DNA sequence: TGTGCCAGCAGCCCGGGACACCCGAACACTGAAGCTTTCTTT. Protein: CASSPGHPNTEAFF.

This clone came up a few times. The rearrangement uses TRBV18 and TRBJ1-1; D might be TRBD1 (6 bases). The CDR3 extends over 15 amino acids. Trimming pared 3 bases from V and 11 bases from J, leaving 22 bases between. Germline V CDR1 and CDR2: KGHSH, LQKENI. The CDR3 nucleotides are TGTGCCAGCTCACCCCTAGGGGGATCCACTACGGCGGCTTTCTTT. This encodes CASSPLGGSTTAAFF.

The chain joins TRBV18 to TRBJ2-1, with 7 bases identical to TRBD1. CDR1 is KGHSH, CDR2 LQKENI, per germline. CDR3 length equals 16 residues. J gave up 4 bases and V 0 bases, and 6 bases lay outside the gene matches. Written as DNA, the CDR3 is TGTGCCAGCTCACCACCGGGGACAGCGCGGTACAATGAGCAGTTCTTC. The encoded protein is CASSPPGTARYNEQFF. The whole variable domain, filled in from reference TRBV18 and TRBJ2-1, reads NAGVMQNPRHLVRRRGQEARLRCSPMKGHSHVYWYRQLPEEGLKFMVYLQKENIIDESGMPKERFSAEFPKEGPSILRIQQVVRGDSAAYFCASSPPGTARYNEQFFGPGTRLTVL.

CDR3 region: CASSGEGASGNTIYF. In DNA, the CDR3 is TGTGCCAGCTCGGGAGAAGGTGCCTCTGGAAACACCATATATTTT. The chain carries TRBV28 and TRBJ1-3, with D unresolved. Germline V lookup: CDR1 MDHEN, CDR2 SYDVKM. V shed 8 bases and J shed 0 bases, with 14 bases lying between them. The CDR3 length is 15 residues.

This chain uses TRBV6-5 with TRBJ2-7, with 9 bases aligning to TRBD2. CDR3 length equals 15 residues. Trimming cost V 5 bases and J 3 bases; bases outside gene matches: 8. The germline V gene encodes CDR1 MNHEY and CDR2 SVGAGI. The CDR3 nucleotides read TGTGCCAGCAGTAAAATTGCTAGCGGGAACTACGAGCAGTACTTC. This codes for CASSKIASGNYEQYF.

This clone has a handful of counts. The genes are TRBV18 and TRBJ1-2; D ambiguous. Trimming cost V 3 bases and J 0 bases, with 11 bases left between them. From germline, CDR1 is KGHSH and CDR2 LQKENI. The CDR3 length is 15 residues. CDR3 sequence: CASSPWTEPNYGYTF. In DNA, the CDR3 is TGTGCCAGCTCACCCTGGACGGAACCTAACTATGGCTACACCTTC.

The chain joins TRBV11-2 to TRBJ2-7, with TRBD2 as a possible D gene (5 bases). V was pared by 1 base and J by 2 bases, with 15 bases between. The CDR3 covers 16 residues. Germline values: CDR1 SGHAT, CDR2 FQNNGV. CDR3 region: CASSLAAPSGTYEQYF. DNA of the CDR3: TGTGCCAGCAGCTTAGCAGCGCCAAGCGGAACCTACGAGCAGTACTTC.

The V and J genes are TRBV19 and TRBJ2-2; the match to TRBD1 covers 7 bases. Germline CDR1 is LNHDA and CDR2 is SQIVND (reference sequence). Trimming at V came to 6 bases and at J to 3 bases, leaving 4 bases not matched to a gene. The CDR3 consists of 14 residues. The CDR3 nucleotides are TGTGCCAGTAGGCGACAGGGCGACACCGGGGAGCTGTTTTTT. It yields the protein CASRRQGDTGELFF. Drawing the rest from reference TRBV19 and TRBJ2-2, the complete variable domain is DGGITQSPKYLFRKEGQNVTLSCEQNLNHDAMYWYRQDPGQGLRLIYYSQIVNDFQKGDIAEGYSVSREKKESFPLTVTSAQKNPTAFYLCASRRQGDTGELFFGEGSRLTVL.

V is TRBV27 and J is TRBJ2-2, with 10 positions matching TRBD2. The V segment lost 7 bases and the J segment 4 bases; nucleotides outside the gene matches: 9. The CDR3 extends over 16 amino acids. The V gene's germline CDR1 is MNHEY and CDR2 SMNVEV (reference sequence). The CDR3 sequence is CASTLMTSGLTGELFF. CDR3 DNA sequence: TGTGCCAGCACCCTAATGACTAGCGGGCTCACCGGGGAGCTGTTTTTT.

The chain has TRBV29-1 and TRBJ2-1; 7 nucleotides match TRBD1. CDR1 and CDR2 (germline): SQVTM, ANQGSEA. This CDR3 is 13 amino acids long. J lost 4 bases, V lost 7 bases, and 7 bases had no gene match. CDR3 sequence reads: CSERQGLYNEQFF. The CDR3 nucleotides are TGCAGCGAAAGACAGGGCCTATACAATGAGCAGTTCTTC.